This section outlines one T cell receptor (beta chain) sequence together with its context. Cohort assignment relied on participant-reported clinical history. Per the original data handling: Nucleated cell counts were estimated from reference gene primer amplification. TCRdb's copy holds only in-frame clones and misses some; the assay was immunoSEQ multiplex PCR. That table gives V, J and clone size, and the DNA gave D and trimming. The repertoire includes approximately 300,000 clones, about 90% of them detected once, and more than 9% sits in the top ten. This sample was taken from a study of blood T cell repertoires in COVID-19. At the level of the study: The analysed material was cDNA or gDNA that came from T cells, B-cell-depleted T cells, or PBMCs.

Germline V lookup: CDR1 PRHDT, CDR2 FYEKMQ (reference sequence). Deletions cut 5 bases from V and 2 bases from J, with 16 bases between. The CDR3 extends over 16 amino acids. V is TRBV13 and J is TRBJ2-1; TRBD2 is a possible D gene (5 bases). Source material: PBMCs or T cells enriched from blood (not recorded which). The TCR originated in a woman under 40 who had recovered from COVID-19. For the CDR3, the DNA is TGTGCCAGCAGCCCGTTCCTGCGGGCTACCTACAATGAGCAGTTCTTC. This codes for CASSPFLRATYNEQFF. Filled out from reference TRBV13 and TRBJ2-1, the complete variable domain reads AAGVIQSPRHLIKEKRETATLKCYPIPRHDTVYWYQQGPGQDPQFLISFYEKMQSDKGSIPDRFSAQQFSDYHSELNMSSLELGDSALYFCASSPFLRATYNEQFFGPGTRLTVL.